A selection of T cell receptor beta chains follows, all from one sample in a study of blood T cells in healthy people across ages. TCRdb reanalysed the 5' RACE reads using MiXCR and keeps one entry per CDR3 protein. The sample contains 780,000 or so distinct CDR3 sequences, around 50% of which appear only once. The sample was blood. The source of these receptors is a man in his forties or fifties in good health. CDR3s include the opening cysteine and the closing phenylalanine or tryptophan. A D gene is named only where the DNA matches it firmly. The size entry is marked missing in some rows and otherwise reads once, few, many or a size class.

>few|TRBD1|TRBV24-1|TRBJ2-1
CATSDSGGSSYNEQFF
TGTGCCACCAGTGATTCAGGGGGAAGCTCCTACAATGAGCAGTTCTTC
>-|-|TRBV7-8|TRBJ1-2
CASSPPGVGGYTF
TGTGCCAGCAGCCCCCCGGGGGTGGGAGGCTACACCTTC
>-|-|TRBV7-3|TRBJ2-5
CASSRGRGRTQYF
TGTGCCAGCAGCCGCGGACGGGGTCGGACCCAGTACTTC
>-|-|TRBV11-2|TRBJ2-5
CASSLDFLGWETQYF
TGTGCCAGCAGCTTAGATTTTTTGGGGTGGGAGACCCAGTACTTC
>-|TRBD1|TRBV11-3|TRBJ1-4
CASSPGTGEKLFF
TGTGCCAGCAGCCCCGGGACAGGGGAAAAACTGTTTTTT
>-|-|TRBV28|TRBJ2-3
CASKNPGRASDTQYF
TGTGCCAGCAAAAACCCCGGTCGTGCTAGTGATACGCAGTATTTT
>-|-|TRBV6-1|TRBJ2-7
CASAPAAYYEQYF
TGTGCCAGCGCCCCGGCGGCTTATTACGAGCAGTACTTC
>-|-|TRBV5-1|TRBJ1-2
CASSFRSEVYGYTF
TGCGCCAGCAGCTTCCGATCGGAGGTTTATGGCTACACCTTC
>-|-|TRBV12-3/TRBV12-4|TRBJ1-2
CASSFKLTNYGYTF
TGTGCCAGCAGTTTTAAGTTAACTAACTATGGCTACACCTTC
>-|-|TRBV30|TRBJ1-5
CAWRGADQPQHF
TGTGCCTGGAGGGGGGCGGATCAGCCCCAGCATTTT
>few|-|TRBV6-5|TRBJ2-5
CASSLSRGAETQYF
TGTGCCAGCTCCCTCTCGAGAGGGGCTGAGACCCAGTACTTC
>many|TRBD1|TRBV27|TRBJ2-7
CASSEQGQQAYEQYF
TGTGCCAGCAGTGAGCAGGGACAGCAGGCCTACGAGCAGTACTTC
>-|-|TRBV7-9|TRBJ2-7
CASSHHRDLSYEQYF
TGTGCCAGCAGCCACCACAGGGACCTCTCCTACGAGCAGTACTTC
>-|TRBD2|TRBV28|TRBJ2-7
CASSVEVRGYEQYF
TGTGCCAGCAGTGTAGAGGTGCGGGGGTACGAGCAGTACTTC
>few|-|TRBV20-1|TRBJ2-7
CSAARLGEQYF
TGCAGTGCAGCGCGCCTTGGGGAGCAGTACTTC
>-|-|TRBV29-1|TRBJ1-1
CSVEAGQGEAFF
TGCAGCGTTGAAGCGGGGCAGGGAGAAGCTTTCTTT
>few|TRBD2|TRBV13|TRBJ2-1
CASSWTSSKYTEQFF
TGTGCCAGCAGCTGGACTAGCTCGAAATACACGGAGCAGTTCTTC
>few|-|TRBV27|TRBJ2-7
CASTQSGGMEQYF
TGTGCCAGCACCCAAAGTGGGGGGATGGAGCAGTACTTC
>-|TRBD2|TRBV20-1|TRBJ2-5
CSARDGASGEETQYF
TGCAGTGCTAGAGACGGGGCTAGCGGGGAAGAGACCCAGTACTTC
>-|TRBD2|TRBV2|TRBJ2-2
CAGSELTSGRTKTGELFF
TGTGCCGGCAGTGAGTTGACTAGCGGGAGGACTAAGACCGGGGAGCTGTTTTTT
>-|-|TRBV28|TRBJ2-1
CASSWVRETFNEQFF
TGTGCCAGCAGTTGGGTACGGGAAACCTTCAATGAGCAGTTCTTC
>few|TRBD1|TRBV7-3|TRBJ2-7
CASSLTGTGDYEQYF
TGTGCCAGCAGCTTAACCGGGACAGGAGACTACGAGCAGTACTTC
>-|TRBD2|TRBV11-2|TRBJ2-1
CASSLVGLALEQFF
TGTGCCAGCAGCTTAGTGGGACTAGCGCTTGAGCAGTTCTTC
>-|-|TRBV7-9|TRBJ2-3
CASSLGGAHTDTQYF
TGTGCCAGCAGCTTAGGAGGCGCTCACACAGATACGCAGTATTTT
>-|-|TRBV7-3|TRBJ2-1
CASSQKAYNEQFF
TGTGCCAGCAGCCAGAAGGCCTACAATGAGCAGTTCTTC
>-|-|TRBV15|TRBJ1-1
CATSRSLNTEAFF
TGTGCCACCAGCAGAAGTCTGAACACTGAAGCTTTCTTT
>-|-|TRBV6-5|TRBJ2-3
CASSYRGIGTDTQYF
TGTGCCAGCAGTTACAGGGGAATCGGCACAGATACGCAGTATTTT
>few|TRBD2|TRBV20-1|TRBJ2-3
CSASLAGTSTDTQYF
TGCAGTGCTAGCCTAGCGGGTACAAGCACAGATACGCAGTATTTT
>few|-|TRBV12-3/TRBV12-4|TRBJ2-5
CASSLAAVTQYF
TGTGCCAGCAGTTTAGCGGCAGTGACCCAGTACTTC
>-|-|TRBV5-6|TRBJ1-2
CASSALDGANYGYTF
TGTGCCAGCAGCGCTCTGGACGGAGCTAACTATGGCTACACCTTC
>-|-|TRBV29-1|TRBJ1-1
CSVVPTADVNTEAFF
TGCAGCGTTGTTCCCACGGCAGACGTGAACACTGAAGCTTTCTTT
>-|-|TRBV7-8|TRBJ1-6
CASSSDRYNSPLHF
TGTGCCAGCAGCTCGGACAGATATAATTCACCCCTCCACTTT
>few|-|TRBV28|TRBJ2-3
CASSTLGRTQYF
TGTGCCAGCAGTACCCTGGGGCGAACGCAGTATTTT
>once|-|TRBV6-1|TRBJ1-5
CASTEGGRNNQPQHF
TGTGCCAGCACCGAAGGAGGGCGCAACAATCAGCCCCAGCATTTT
>-|TRBD1|TRBV7-9|TRBJ2-3
CASSLVRTGKDTQYF
TGTGCCAGCAGCTTAGTCCGGACAGGGAAAGATACGCAGTATTTT
>-|TRBD1|TRBV12-3/TRBV12-4|TRBJ1-2
CASNNGQGFDGYTF
TGTGCCAGCAACAACGGACAGGGGTTTGATGGCTACACCTTC
>-|-|TRBV29-1|TRBJ2-3
CSVDSQGLRGDTQYF
TGCAGCGTTGATTCGCAGGGCCTCCGAGGGGATACGCAGTATTTT
>few|-|TRBV29-1|TRBJ1-2
CSVEDPRINYGYTF
TGCAGCGTTGAAGACCCCCGGATTAACTATGGCTACACCTTC
>-|-|TRBV7-3|TRBJ2-5
CASSNSRGEVNNEQYF
TGTGCCAGCAGCAACAGCCGGGGAGAGGTGAACAATGAGCAGTACTTC
>-|TRBD2|TRBV11-3|TRBJ2-7
CASSPGTSGSYREQYF
TGTGCCAGCAGTCCCGGGACTAGCGGATCCTACCGGGAGCAGTACTTC
>few|-|TRBV6-2/TRBV6-3|TRBJ2-5
CASSSLTAQQETQYF
TGTGCCAGCAGTTCGCTGACGGCTCAACAAGAGACCCAGTACTTC
>-|-|TRBV10-3|TRBJ1-4
CAISEQVTSEKLFF
TGTGCCATCAGTGAACAGGTTACGAGTGAAAAACTGTTTTTT
>-|TRBD1|TRBV29-1|TRBJ2-7
CSVRQGVYEQYF
TGCAGCGTCCGACAGGGGGTTTACGAGCAGTACTTC
>-|TRBD1|TRBV24-1|TRBJ2-3
CATSDLRQGATDTQYF
TGTGCCACCAGTGATTTAAGGCAGGGGGCTACAGATACGCAGTATTTT
>-|-|TRBV5-1|TRBJ2-4
CATSEGGLNIQYF
TGCGCCACCAGTGAGGGGGGCTTGAACATTCAGTACTTC
>-|TRBD2|TRBV6-1|TRBJ2-1
CASSTSGKYNEQFF
TGTGCCAGCAGTACTAGCGGGAAATACAATGAGCAGTTCTTC
>-|-|TRBV5-1|TRBJ2-5
CASRPGTQRRETQYF
TGCGCCAGCAGACCCGGGACGCAAAGGAGGGAGACCCAGTACTTC
>-|-|TRBV3-1|TRBJ1-1
CASSQGSGSAAFF
TGTGCCAGCAGCCAAGGGTCAGGGAGCGCAGCTTTCTTT
>-|-|TRBV6-6|TRBJ1-6
CASGMGEFNSPLHF
TGTGCCAGCGGAATGGGGGAGTTTAATTCACCCCTCCACTTT
>few|-|TRBV7-3|TRBJ1-5
CASSLVRGGFQPQHF
TGTGCCAGCAGCTTAGTCAGGGGAGGATTTCAGCCCCAGCATTTT
>-|-|TRBV12-3/TRBV12-4|TRBJ2-5
CASGVRLTNGQYF
TGTGCCAGCGGGGTGAGACTCACCAACGGGCAGTACTTC
>-|-|TRBV12-3/TRBV12-4|TRBJ2-7
CASSAWGVSYEQYF
TGTGCCAGCAGCGCCTGGGGGGTCTCCTACGAGCAGTACTTC
>-|-|TRBV29-1|TRBJ2-1
CSVGGAEYNEQFF
TGCAGCGTTGGGGGGGCAGAATACAATGAGCAGTTCTTC